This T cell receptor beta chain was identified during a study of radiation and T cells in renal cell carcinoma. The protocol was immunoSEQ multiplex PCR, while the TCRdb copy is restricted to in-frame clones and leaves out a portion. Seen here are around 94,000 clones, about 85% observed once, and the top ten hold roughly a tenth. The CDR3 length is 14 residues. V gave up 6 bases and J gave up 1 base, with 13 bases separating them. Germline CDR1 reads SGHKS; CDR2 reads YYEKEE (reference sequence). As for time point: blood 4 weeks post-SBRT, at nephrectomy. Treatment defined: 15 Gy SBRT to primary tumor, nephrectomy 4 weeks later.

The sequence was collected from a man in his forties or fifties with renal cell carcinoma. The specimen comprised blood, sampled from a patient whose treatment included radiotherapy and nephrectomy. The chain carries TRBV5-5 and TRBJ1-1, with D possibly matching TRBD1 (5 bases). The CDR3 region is CASNWFGQNTEAFF. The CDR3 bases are TGTGCCAGCAACTGGTTTGGACAGAACACTGAAGCTTTCTTT.